One and the same sample provided the 20 T cell receptor beta chains below, sequenced in a study of OX40 agonist ivuxolimab in advanced cancers. Sequenced by immunoSEQ multiplex PCR; TCRdb stores in-frame clones only, minus some. The top ten hold roughly 5.8% of the sample, which has 75,000 to 100,000 clones, 70% to 85% seen once. The source was CD4+ or CD8+ T cells sorted from blood, collected in a trial of the OX40 agonist ivuxolimab. Receptors were obtained from an adult with an advanced solid tumor such as melanoma, head and neck, liver or kidney cancer.

The rearrangement uses TRBV7-9 and TRBJ2-5; D is unclear. In germline, CDR1 is SEHNR, CDR2 FQNEAQ (reference sequence). V was clipped by 1 base and J by 5 bases, with 8 bases between them. This CDR3 is built from 13 residues. CDR3 DNA sequence: TGTGCCAGCAGCTTAGGCCTCTGGGAGACCCAGTACTTC. This translates into CASSLGLWETQYF.

V gene TRBV7-8 combines with J gene TRBJ1-2; TRBD1 agrees at 7 bases. The V gene end was trimmed by 1 base and the J gene end by 1 base; junction bases not matched to a gene: 3. The germline CDR1 and CDR2 sequences are SGHVS and FQNEAQ. This CDR3 is built from 15 residues. CDR3 DNA sequence: TGTGCCAGCAGCTTAGAGACAGGGATTAACTATGGCTACACCTTC. Translating gives CASSLETGINYGYTF.

The rearrangement joins TRBV18 to TRBJ1-1; D gene unclear. Trimming left V 2 bases short and J 7 bases short, with 11 bases between. The CDR3 is 13 residues long. The germline V gene has CDR1 KGHSH and CDR2 LQKENI. CDR3 in amino acids: CASSPGWDIEAFF. For the CDR3, the DNA is TGTGCCAGCTCACCAGGATGGGATATTGAAGCTTTCTTT.

V and J are TRBV7-8 and TRBJ2-7; TRBD2 might be the D (6 bases). Germline-derived CDR1 and CDR2 are SGHVS and FQNEAQ. The CDR3 sequence is 13 residues long. Trimming took 3 bases from V and 5 from J, leaving 11 bases between them. The CDR3 loop is CASSFGRIDEQYF. For the CDR3, the DNA is TGTGCCAGCAGCTTTGGGAGGATCGACGAGCAGTACTTC.

The chain uses TRBV10-2 and TRBJ2-2, with D perhaps TRBD2 (5 bases). The CDR3 runs 13 residues. The V end was cut by 8 bases, the J end by 6 bases, with 13 bases between. Germline values: CDR1 WSHSY, CDR2 SAAADI. The CDR3 here is CASQDSLAGELFF. In DNA, the CDR3 is TGCGCCAGCCAGGACTCACTCGCCGGGGAGCTGTTTTTT.

The J gene is TRBJ2-3, the V gene TRBV7-2, with 7 nucleotides matching TRBD1. The CDR3 totals 15 residues. The trim removed 3 bases at V and 0 bases at J, leaving 3 bases unmatched. CDR1 is SGHTA and CDR2 is FQGNSA in the germline V gene. The CDR3 DNA reads as TGTGCCAGCAGCTTCCACAGGGGAAGCACAGATACGCAGTATTTT. Residues: CASSFHRGSTDTQYF.

The CDR3 DNA reads as TGTGCCAGCAGCGGAAAGGGCGGCCAGGGAATAGAAGGTGAAAAACTGTTTTTT. It specifies CASSGKGGQGIEGEKLFF. The chain joins TRBV9 to TRBJ1-4, with D maybe TRBD1 (5 bases). Germline V gene data show CDR1 as SGDLS and CDR2 as YYNGEE. The CDR3 runs 18 residues. V was pared by 3 bases and J by 7 bases, with 25 bases between.

The V call is TRBV7-9, the J call TRBJ1-5, with TRBD1 as a possible D gene (6 bases). The CDR3 is 15 amino acids. Germline V CDR1 and CDR2: SEHNR, FQNEAQ (reference sequence). V shed 5 bases and J shed 7 bases, with 18 bases lying between them. The CDR3: CASSPIGGRTQPQHF. The DNA for the CDR3 is TGTGCCAGCAGCCCCATTGGGGGGCGCACCCAGCCCCAGCATTTT.

The chain employs TRBV15 and TRBJ2-5, with TRBD1 as a possible D gene (6 bases). This CDR3 has 15 residues. V was cut by 0 bases and J by 3 bases, with 11 bases left in between. Germline assignment: CDR1 LNHNV and CDR2 YYDKDF (reference sequence). The CDR3 DNA follows: TGTGCCACCAGCAGAGACAGGCCAGGGGAAGAGACCCAGTACTTC. This codes for CATSRDRPGEETQYF.

The chain combines TRBV7-7 with TRBJ2-2; TRBD2 matches 9 bases. CDR3 size: 15 residues. Trimming at V came to 6 bases and at J to 4 bases, leaving 6 bases not matched to a gene. Looked up from germline, CDR1 is SSHAT and CDR2 is FNYEAQ (reference sequence). DNA of the CDR3: TGTGCCAGCAGTCCCTCGCGGGGGGGCACCGGGGAGCTGTTTTTT. Its protein is CASSPSRGGTGELFF.

The V gene is TRBV6-5, the J gene TRBJ1-4; D is uncertain. The V gene lost 6 bases and the J gene lost 0 bases, with 8 bases spanning the gap. Per germline, CDR1 MNHEY and CDR2 SVGAGI. The CDR3 spans 14 residues. The CDR3 sequence is CASSPYATNEKLFF. CDR3 bases: TGTGCCAGCAGCCCGTACGCAACTAATGAAAAACTGTTTTTT.

This clone occurred a few times. CDR3 residues: CASRKGDSTYNEQFF. In DNA, the CDR3 is TGCGCCAGCAGAAAAGGGGACAGCACCTACAATGAGCAGTTCTTC. The rearrangement joins TRBV10-2 to TRBJ2-1; 7 bases agree with TRBD1. Germline-derived CDR1 and CDR2 are WSHSY and SAAADI. This CDR3 spans 15 amino acids. Germline trimming cut 6 bases from V and 2 bases from J; bases unmatched to any gene: 7.

V gene TRBV7-9 combines with J gene TRBJ1-4, with TRBD1 as a possible D gene (6 bases). With 2 bases removed from V and 7 bases from J, the gap between germline ends came to 11 bases. Germline V gene data show CDR1 as SEHNR and CDR2 as FQNEAQ (reference sequence). The CDR3 sequence is 14 residues long. CDR3 nucleotide sequence: TGTGCCAGCAGCTTAACAGGGTTTGCTGAAAAACTGTTTTTT. This translates into CASSLTGFAEKLFF.

The chain has TRBV6-6 and TRBJ2-7; D remains ambiguous. V was pared by 6 bases and J by 1 base, with 4 bases between. There are 11 residues in the CDR3. CDR1 MNHNY and CDR2 SVGAGI come from the germline V gene (reference sequence). The CDR3 DNA reads as TGTGCCAGCAGCGAATCCTACGAGCAGTACTTC. Its translation is CASSESYEQYF.

This clone was detected only a few times. The V call is TRBV7-2, the J call TRBJ1-4, with TRBD1 as a possible D gene (6 bases). Germline CDR1 SGHTA, CDR2 FQGNSA. The V and J ends lost 8 bases and 6 bases respectively, with 13 bases between them. CDR3 length: 13 residues. The CDR3 bases are TGTGCCAGCGGGGACATCGGACATGAAAAACTGTTTTTT. The encoded protein is CASGDIGHEKLFF.

The J gene is TRBJ2-5, the V gene TRBV5-6; 12 bases are a match to TRBD2. Judging by the DNA end, TRBJ2-7 fits better; the J call may be wrong. CDR3 size: 15 residues. Germline V gives CDR1 SGHDT, CDR2 YYEEEE. CDR3 nucleotide sequence: TGTGCCAGCAGCTTTGGACTAGCGGGGACCTACGAGCAGTACTTC. Its protein product is CASSFGLAGTYEQYF.

This sequence joins TRBV7-2 and TRBJ2-1; D ambiguous. CDR1 is SGHTA and CDR2 is FQGNSA in the germline V gene. CDR3 length equals 14 residues. Trimming removed 9 bases at V and 4 bases at J, with 16 bases between. CDR3 coding DNA: TGTGCCAGTCAGTACGCGGAGCTTTACAATGAGCAGTTCTTC. Its protein product is CASQYAELYNEQFF.

The chain is built from TRBV30 and TRBJ2-1; D not certain. V was clipped by 0 bases and J by 12 bases, with 9 bases between them. The CDR3 has 11 residues. CDR1 and CDR2 from the germline V gene are GTSNPN and SVGIG (reference sequence). The CDR3 coding sequence is TGTGCCTGGAGTGTACCGTCGCTGCAGTTCTTC. It specifies CAWSVPSLQFF.

The chain carries TRBV5-1 and TRBJ1-4; the D gene is possibly TRBD1 (5 bases). Germline CDR1 SGHRS, CDR2 YFSETQ. V was cut by 3 bases and J by 5 bases, with 17 bases left in between. The CDR3 is 16 residues long. This CDR3 reads CASSSGRTGINEKLFF. CDR3 DNA sequence: TGCGCCAGCAGCTCGGGGCGGACGGGGATCAATGAAAAACTGTTTTTT.

This clone was picked up a small number of times. This chain links TRBV4-3 with TRBJ2-7; 7 nucleotides align to TRBD2. The CDR3 covers 15 residues. CDR1 and CDR2 (germline): LGHNA, YSLEER. The junction had 5 bases not matched to a gene; V was cut back by 1 base and J by 2 bases. This chain's CDR3 is CASSQGLAVAYEQYF. The CDR3 DNA reads as TGCGCCAGCAGCCAAGGACTAGCAGTGGCCTACGAGCAGTACTTC.